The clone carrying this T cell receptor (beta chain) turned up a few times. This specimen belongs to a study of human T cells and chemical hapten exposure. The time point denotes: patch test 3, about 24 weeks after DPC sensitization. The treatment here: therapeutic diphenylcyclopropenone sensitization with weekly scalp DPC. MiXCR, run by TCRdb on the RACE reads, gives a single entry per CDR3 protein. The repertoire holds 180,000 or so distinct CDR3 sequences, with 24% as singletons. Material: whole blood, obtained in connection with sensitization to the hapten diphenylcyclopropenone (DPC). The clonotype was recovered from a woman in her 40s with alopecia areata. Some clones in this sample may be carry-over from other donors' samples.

The CDR3 region is CATSERQGDTGELFF. CDR3 coding DNA: TGTGCCACCAGTGAACGACAGGGCGACACCGGGGAGCTGTTTTTT. This chain links TRBV24-1 with TRBJ2-2, with 7 bases matching TRBD1. Looked up from germline, CDR1 is KGHDR and CDR2 is SFDVKD. The CDR3 is made up of 15 amino acids. J lost 3 bases, V lost 4 bases, and 4 bases had no gene match.